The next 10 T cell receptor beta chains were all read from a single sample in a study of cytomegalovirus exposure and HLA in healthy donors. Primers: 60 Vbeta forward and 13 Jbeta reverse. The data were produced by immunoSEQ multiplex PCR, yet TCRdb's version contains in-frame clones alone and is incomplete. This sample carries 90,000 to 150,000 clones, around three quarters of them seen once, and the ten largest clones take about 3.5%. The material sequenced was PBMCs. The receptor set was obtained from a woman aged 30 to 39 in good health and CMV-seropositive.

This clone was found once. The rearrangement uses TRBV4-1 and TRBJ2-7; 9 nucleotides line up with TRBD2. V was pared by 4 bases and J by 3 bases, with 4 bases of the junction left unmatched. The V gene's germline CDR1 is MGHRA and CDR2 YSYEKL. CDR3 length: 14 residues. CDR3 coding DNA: TGCGCCAGCAGCCTGACTAGCGGCAGCTACGAGCAGTACTTC. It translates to CASSLTSGSYEQYF.

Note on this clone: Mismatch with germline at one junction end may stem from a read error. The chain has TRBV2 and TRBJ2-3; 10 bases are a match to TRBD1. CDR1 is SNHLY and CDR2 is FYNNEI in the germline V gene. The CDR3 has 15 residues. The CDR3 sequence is CASSRGQGFTDAQYF. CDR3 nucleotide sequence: TGTGCCAGCAGTAGGGGACAGGGGTTCACAGATGCGCAGTATTTT. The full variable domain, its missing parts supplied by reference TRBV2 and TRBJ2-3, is EPEVTQTPSHQVTQMGQEVILRCVPISNHLYFYWYRQILGQKVEFLVSFYNNEISEKSEIFDDQFSVERPDGSNFTLKIRSTKLEDSAMYFCASSRGQGFTDAQYFGPGTRLTVL.

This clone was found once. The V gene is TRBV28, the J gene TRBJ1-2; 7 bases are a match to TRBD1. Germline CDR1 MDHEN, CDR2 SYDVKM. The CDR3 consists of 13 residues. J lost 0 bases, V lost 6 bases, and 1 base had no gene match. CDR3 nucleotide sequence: TGTGCCAGCAGGACAGGGCCTAACTATGGCTACACCTTC. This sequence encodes CASRTGPNYGYTF.

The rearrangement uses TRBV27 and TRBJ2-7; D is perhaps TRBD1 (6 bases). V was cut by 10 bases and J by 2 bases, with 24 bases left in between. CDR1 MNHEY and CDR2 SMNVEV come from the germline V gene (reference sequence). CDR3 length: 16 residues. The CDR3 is CATQSYLGHSPYEQYF. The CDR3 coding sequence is TGTGCCACCCAATCTTACCTGGGACACAGCCCCTACGAGCAGTACTTC.

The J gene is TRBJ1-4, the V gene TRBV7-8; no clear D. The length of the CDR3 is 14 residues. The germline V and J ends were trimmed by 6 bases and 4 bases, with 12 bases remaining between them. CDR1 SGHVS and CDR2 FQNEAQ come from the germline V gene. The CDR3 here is CASRRSGNNEKLFF. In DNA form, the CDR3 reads TGTGCCAGCAGAAGGTCGGGAAATAATGAAAAACTGTTTTTT.

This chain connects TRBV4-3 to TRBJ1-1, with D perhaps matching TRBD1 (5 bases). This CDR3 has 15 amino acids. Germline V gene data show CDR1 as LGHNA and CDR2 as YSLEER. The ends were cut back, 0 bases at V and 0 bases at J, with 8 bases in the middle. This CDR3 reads CASSQDGGLNTEAFF. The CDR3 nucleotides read TGCGCCAGCAGCCAAGACGGGGGTCTGAACACTGAAGCTTTCTTT.

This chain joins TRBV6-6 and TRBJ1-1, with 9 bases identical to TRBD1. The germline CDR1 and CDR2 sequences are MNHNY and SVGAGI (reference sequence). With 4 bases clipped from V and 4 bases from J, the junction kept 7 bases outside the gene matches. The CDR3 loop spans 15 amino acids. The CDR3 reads CASSSKQGAGTEAFF. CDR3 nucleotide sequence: TGTGCCAGCAGTTCCAAACAGGGGGCAGGCACTGAAGCTTTCTTT.

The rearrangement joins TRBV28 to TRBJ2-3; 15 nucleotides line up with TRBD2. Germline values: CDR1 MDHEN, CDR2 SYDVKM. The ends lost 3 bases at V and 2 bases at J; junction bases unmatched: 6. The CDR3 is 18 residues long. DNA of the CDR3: TGTGCCAGCAGTTTGGAGGGACTAGCGGGGGGTCCCACAGATACGCAGTATTTT. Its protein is CASSLEGLAGGPTDTQYF.

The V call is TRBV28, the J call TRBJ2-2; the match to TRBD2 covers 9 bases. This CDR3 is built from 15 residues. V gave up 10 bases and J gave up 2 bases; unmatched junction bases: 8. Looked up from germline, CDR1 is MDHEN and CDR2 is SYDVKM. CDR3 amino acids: CATWGSGGNTGELFF. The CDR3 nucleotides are TGTGCCACTTGGGGTAGCGGGGGAAACACCGGGGAGCTGTTTTTT. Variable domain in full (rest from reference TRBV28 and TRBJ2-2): DVKVTQSSRYLVKRTGEKVFLECVQDMDHENMFWYRQDPGLGLRLIYFSYDVKMKEKGDIPEGYSVSREKKERFSLILESASTNQTSMYLCATWGSGGNTGELFFGEGSRLTVL.

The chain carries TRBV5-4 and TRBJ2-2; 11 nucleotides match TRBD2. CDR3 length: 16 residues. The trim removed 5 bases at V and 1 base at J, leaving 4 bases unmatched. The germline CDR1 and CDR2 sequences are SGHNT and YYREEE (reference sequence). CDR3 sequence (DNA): TGTGCCAGCAGGCTGGGGACTAGCGGGAACACCGGGGAGCTGTTTTTT. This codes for CASRLGTSGNTGELFF. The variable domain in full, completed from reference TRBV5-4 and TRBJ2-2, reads ETGVTQSPTHLIKTRGQQVTLRCSSQSGHNTVSWYQQALGQGPQFIFQYYREEENGRGNFPPRFSGLQFPNYSSELNVNALELDDSALYLCASRLGTSGNTGELFFGEGSRLTVL.